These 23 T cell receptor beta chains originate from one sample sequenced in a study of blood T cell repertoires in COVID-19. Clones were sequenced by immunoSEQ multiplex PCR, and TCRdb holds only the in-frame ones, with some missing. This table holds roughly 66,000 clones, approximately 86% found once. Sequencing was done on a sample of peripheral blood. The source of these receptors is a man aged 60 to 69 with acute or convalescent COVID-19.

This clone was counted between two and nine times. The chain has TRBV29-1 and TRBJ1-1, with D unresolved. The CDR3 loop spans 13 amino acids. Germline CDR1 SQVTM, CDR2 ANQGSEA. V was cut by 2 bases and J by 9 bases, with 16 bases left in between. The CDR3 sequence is CSVESPLGEQAFF. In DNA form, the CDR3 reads TGCAGCGTTGAATCCCCCCTCGGGGAGCAAGCTTTCTTT.

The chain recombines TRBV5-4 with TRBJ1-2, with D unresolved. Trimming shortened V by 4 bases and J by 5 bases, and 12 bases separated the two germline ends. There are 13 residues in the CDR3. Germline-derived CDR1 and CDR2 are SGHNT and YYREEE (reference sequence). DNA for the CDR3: TGTGCCAGCAGCCCCGGGGTACCTTATGGCTACACCTTC. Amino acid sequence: CASSPGVPYGYTF.

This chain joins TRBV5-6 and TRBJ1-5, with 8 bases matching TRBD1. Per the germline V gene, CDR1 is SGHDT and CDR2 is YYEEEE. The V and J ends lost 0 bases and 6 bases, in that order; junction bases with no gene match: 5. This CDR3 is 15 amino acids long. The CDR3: CASSLGTGRGQPQHF. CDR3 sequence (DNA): TGTGCCAGCAGCTTGGGGACAGGGAGGGGTCAGCCCCAGCATTTT.

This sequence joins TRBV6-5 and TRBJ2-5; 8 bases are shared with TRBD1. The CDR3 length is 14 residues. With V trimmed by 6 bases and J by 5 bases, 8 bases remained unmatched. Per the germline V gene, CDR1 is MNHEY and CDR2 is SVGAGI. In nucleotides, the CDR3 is TGTGCCAGCAGCCGCAGGACAGGGTTCGAGACCCAGTACTTC. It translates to CASSRRTGFETQYF.

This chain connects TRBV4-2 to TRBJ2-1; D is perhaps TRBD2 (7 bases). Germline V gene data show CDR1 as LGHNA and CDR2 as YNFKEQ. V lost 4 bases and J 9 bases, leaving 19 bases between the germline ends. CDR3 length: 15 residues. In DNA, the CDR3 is TGTGCCAGCAGCCCTGAGGGGGGGGCCTCGGGTGAGCAGTTCTTC. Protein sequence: CASSPEGGASGEQFF.

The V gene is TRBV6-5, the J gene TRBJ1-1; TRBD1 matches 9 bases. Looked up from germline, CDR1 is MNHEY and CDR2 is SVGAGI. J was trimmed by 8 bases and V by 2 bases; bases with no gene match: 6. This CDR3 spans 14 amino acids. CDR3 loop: CASSYRTGGAEAFF. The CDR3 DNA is TGTGCCAGCAGTTACCGTACAGGGGGCGCGGAAGCTTTCTTT.

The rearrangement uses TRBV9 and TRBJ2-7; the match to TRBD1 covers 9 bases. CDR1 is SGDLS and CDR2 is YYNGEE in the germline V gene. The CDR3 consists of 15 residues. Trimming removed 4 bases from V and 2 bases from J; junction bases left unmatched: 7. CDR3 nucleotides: TGTGCCAGCAGCCCGCCGGGACAGGGCGCCTACGAGCAGTACTTC. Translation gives CASSPPGQGAYEQYF.

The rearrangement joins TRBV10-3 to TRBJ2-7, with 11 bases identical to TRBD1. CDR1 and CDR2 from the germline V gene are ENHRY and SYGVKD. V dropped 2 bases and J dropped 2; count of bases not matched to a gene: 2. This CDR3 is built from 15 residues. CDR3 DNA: TGTGCCATCAGTGAGGGGACAGGGGGTACCTACGAGCAGTACTTC. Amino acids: CAISEGTGGTYEQYF.

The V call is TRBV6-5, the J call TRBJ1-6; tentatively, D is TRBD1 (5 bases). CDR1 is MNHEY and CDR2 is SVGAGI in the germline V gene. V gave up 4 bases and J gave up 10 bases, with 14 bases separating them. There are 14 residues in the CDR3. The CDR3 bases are TGTGCCAGCAGTTGGGGCAGGCAATACTCACCCCTCCACTTT. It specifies CASSWGRQYSPLHF.

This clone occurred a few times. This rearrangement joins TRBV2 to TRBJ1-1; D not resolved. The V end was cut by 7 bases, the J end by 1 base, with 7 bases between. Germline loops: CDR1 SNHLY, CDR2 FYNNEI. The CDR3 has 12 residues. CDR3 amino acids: CASMRKNTEAFF. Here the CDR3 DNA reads TGTGCCAGCATGCGGAAGAACACTGAAGCTTTCTTT.

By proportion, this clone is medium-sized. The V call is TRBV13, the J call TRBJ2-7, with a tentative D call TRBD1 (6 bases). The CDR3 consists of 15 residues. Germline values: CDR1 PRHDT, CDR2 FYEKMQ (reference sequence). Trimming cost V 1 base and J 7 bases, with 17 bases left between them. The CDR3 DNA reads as TGTGCCAGCAGCTTAGCAACAGGGTTTCGTGATGAGCAGTACTTC. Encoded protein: CASSLATGFRDEQYF.

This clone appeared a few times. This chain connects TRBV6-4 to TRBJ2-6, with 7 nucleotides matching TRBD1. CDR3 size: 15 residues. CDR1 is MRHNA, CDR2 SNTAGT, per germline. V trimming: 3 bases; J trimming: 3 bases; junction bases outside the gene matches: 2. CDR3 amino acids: CASSETGVGANVLTF. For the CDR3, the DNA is TGTGCCAGCAGTGAAACAGGGGTTGGGGCCAACGTCCTGACTTTC.

The CDR3 protein is CASSVAGSMNTEAFF. Here the CDR3 DNA reads TGTGCCAGCAGCGTTGCAGGATCCATGAACACTGAAGCTTTCTTT. V gene TRBV9 combines with J gene TRBJ1-1; D is unclear. Germline assignment: CDR1 SGDLS and CDR2 YYNGEE. The CDR3 totals 15 residues. Trimming took off 2 bases at V and 0 bases at J, with 11 bases between the two ends.

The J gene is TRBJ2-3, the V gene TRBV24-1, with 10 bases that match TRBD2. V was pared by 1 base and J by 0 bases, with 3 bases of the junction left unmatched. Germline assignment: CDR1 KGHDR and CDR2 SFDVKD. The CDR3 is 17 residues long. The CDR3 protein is CATSDLAGGSSTDTQYF. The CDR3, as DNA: TGTGCCACCAGTGATTTAGCGGGGGGGTCTAGCACAGATACGCAGTATTTT.

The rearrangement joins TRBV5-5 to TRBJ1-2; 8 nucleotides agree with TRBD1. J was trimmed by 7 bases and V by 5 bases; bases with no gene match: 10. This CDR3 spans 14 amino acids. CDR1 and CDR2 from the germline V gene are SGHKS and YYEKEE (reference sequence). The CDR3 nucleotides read TGTGCCAGCAGGCCAGGGGGCGCGGAGGGTGGCTACACCTTC. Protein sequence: CASRPGGAEGGYTF.

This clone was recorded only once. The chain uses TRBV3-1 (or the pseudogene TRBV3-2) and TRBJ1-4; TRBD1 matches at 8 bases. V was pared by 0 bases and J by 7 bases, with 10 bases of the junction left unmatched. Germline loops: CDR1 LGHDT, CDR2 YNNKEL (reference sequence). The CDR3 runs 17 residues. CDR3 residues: CASSQDVRPGGGEKLFF. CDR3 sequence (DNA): TGTGCCAGCAGCCAAGATGTACGGCCAGGGGGCGGTGAAAAACTGTTTTTT.

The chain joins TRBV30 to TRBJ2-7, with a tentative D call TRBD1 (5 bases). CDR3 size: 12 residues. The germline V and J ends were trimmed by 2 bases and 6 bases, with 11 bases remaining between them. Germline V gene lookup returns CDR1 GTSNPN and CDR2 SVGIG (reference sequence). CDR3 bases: TGTGCCTGGAGTCTAGGGGTGGGCGAGCAGTACTTC. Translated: CAWSLGVGEQYF.

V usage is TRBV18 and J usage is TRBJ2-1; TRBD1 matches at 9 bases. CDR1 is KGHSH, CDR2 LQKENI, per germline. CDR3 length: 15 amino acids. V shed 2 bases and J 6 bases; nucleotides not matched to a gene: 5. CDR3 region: CASSPGTGPTNEQFF. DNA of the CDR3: TGTGCCAGCTCACCAGGGACAGGGCCTACCAATGAGCAGTTCTTC.

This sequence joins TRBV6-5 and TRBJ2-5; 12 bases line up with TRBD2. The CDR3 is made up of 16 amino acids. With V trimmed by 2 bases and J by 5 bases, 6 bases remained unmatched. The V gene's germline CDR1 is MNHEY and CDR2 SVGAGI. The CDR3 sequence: CASSYRLAGEMETQYF. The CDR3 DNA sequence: TGTGCCAGCAGTTACAGACTAGCGGGGGAGATGGAGACCCAGTACTTC.

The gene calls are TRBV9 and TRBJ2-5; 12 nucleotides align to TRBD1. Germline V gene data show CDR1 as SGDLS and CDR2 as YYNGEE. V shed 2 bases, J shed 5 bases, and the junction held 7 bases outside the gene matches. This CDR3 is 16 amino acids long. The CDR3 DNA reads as TGTGCCAGCAGCGTCGGGGACAGGGGGCGGGAGGAGACCCAGTACTTC. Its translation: CASSVGDRGREETQYF. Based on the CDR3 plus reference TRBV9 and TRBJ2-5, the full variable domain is DSGVTQTPKHLITATGQRVTLRCSPRSGDLSVYWYQQSLDQGLQFLIQYYNGEERAKGNILERFSAQQFPDLHSELNLSSLELGDSALYFCASSVGDRGREETQYFGPGTRLLVL.

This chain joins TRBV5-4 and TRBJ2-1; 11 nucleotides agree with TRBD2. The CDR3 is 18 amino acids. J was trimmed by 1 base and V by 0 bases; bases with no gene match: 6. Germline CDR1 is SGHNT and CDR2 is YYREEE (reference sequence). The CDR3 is CASSLETIAGGSYNEQFF. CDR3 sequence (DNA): TGTGCCAGCAGCTTGGAAACTATAGCGGGGGGGTCCTACAATGAGCAGTTCTTC. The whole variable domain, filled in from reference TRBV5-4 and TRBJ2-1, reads ETGVTQSPTHLIKTRGQQVTLRCSSQSGHNTVSWYQQALGQGPQFIFQYYREEENGRGNFPPRFSGLQFPNYSSELNVNALELDDSALYLCASSLETIAGGSYNEQFFGPGTRLTVL.

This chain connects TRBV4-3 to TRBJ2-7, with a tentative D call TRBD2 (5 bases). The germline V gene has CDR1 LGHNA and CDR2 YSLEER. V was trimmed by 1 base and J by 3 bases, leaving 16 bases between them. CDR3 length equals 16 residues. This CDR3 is CASSQAYPSGGYEQYF. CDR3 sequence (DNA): TGCGCCAGCAGCCAAGCTTATCCCTCAGGAGGCTACGAGCAGTACTTC.

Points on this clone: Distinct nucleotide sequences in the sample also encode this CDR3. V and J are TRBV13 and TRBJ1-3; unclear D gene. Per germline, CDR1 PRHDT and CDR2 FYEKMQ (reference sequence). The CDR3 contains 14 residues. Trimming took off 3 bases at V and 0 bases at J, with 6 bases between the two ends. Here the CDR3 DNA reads TGTGCCAGCAGCTTCGGAGGCTCTGGAAACACCATATATTTT. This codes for CASSFGGSGNTIYF. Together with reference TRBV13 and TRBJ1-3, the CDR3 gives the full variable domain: AAGVIQSPRHLIKEKRETATLKCYPIPRHDTVYWYQQGPGQDPQFLISFYEKMQSDKGSIPDRFSAQQFSDYHSELNMSSLELGDSALYFCASSFGGSGNTIYFGEGSWLTVV.